Included here is one T cell receptor (beta chain) sequence, with context. Its specificity is unknown. This CDR3 comprises 11 residues. Per germline, CDR1 LNHDA and CDR2 SQIVND (reference sequence). No DNA is given; TCRdb re-called the 5' RACE reads and lists each CDR3 protein once. The table for this sample gives 400,000 or so distinct CDR3 sequences. The data belong to a study of T cells expressing NK-cell markers. In the study overall: One of eight sequenced donors was HCMV-seronegative; the other seven were seropositive. Overall study results and limits: Expanded clones of NKG2C+ T cells had an unclear HCMV specificity. Dominant NKG2C+ clonotypes in over 5 donors made up roughly 1.0-7.0% of CD8+ T cells. The CD3+CD56-NKG2C+ fraction of several donors was likewise dominated by these clonotypes.

The origin of this receptor is a woman aged 45-65 years in good health. The chain couples TRBV19 to TRBJ2-3. Sequencing was carried out using blood T cells: a sorted CD56 or NKG2C T cell subset, CD4+ or CD8+ T cells, or bulk PBMC T cells (not recorded which). This CDR3 reads CATISTDTQYF.